The source of this T cell receptor beta chain is a study of post-analysis software for immune sequencing data. As for the study in general: As for disease course, relapsing-remitting, secondary progressive and progressive-relapsing multiple sclerosis were all included. Study conclusions and caveats: Compared with controls, patients had more of roughly five TRBV segments, including TRBV5-6, TRBV5-1 and TRBV20-1.

The TCR beta cDNA libraries contained unique molecular identifiers. Each sample of about 0.95 to 10 million input T cells yielded around 500,000 cDNA molecules, so each molecule approximated one T cell. MiXCR, applied by TCRdb to the PCR reads, yields one record per CDR3 protein. The sample lists about 820,000 distinct CDR3 sequences, roughly half occurring once. With 1 base removed from V and 1 base from J, the gap between germline ends came to 13 bases. CDR3 length equals 17 residues. Germline CDR1 SGHAT, CDR2 FQDESV (reference sequence). The sample holds a few counts of this clonotype. The target antigen is unknown.

This rearrangement joins TRBV11-1 to TRBJ2-2, with D perhaps matching TRBD1 (5 bases). Specimen: blood. The TCR was taken from a girl aged 10 to 17 with multiple sclerosis. CDR3: CASSLGGAQGNTGELFF. The CDR3, as DNA: TGTGCCAGCAGCTTAGGTGGAGCGCAGGGGAACACCGGGGAGCTGTTTTTT.